This T cell receptor beta chain was obtained from a study of Graves' ophthalmopathy and Graves' hyperthyroidism. Whole-study results and caveats: Clonotypes were expanded in thyroid at above 0.001 frequency, and most also appeared in blood.

TCR beta CDR3 amplification used RNA transcripts. Second-round multiplex PCR came after first-round RT-PCR with HTBI primers. Using its own MiXCR run on the multiplex PCR reads, TCRdb lists one record per CDR3 protein. The sample has about 620,000 distinct CDR3 sequences, 22% seen once. As to this clonotype: Its target is not known.

The CDR3 totals 15 residues. Between the trimmed V and J ends, which lost 1 base and 5 bases, there was a span of 14 bases. Per the germline V gene, CDR1 is SEHNR and CDR2 is FQNEAQ (reference sequence). The sequencing input was peripheral blood. The TCR comes from a woman between 18 and 30 years old with stable Graves' hyperthyroidism. Some clones in this sample may be carry-over from other donors' samples. The gene calls are TRBV7-9 and TRBJ1-1; D is ambiguous. The CDR3 here is CASSLDPLRGTEAFF. The CDR3, as DNA: TGTGCCAGCAGCTTAGATCCATTACGGGGTACTGAAGCTTTCTTT.